Presented here are 3 T cell receptor beta chains from one specimen sequenced in a study of cytomegalovirus exposure and HLA in healthy donors (dated by TCRdb to 2016 to 2017). Library preparation was by the immunoSEQ multiplex PCR assay. For the multiplex PCR, a mixture combining 60 forward primers for TCR Vbeta segments and 13 reverse primers for TCR Jbeta segments was used. TCRdb mirrors the immuneACCESS table, restricted to in-frame sequences. Some clones are absent from its copies; in checked studies, under half trace to an unresolved V gene, and the reason for the others is unknown. This sample holds 150,000 to 200,000 clones; roughly 74% were observed only once. The leading ten clones occupy less than 2% of the sample. The material sequenced was PBMCs. Receptors originate from a woman aged 25 to 39 in good health and CMV-seronegative.

V and J are TRBV5-6 and TRBJ1-2, with 7 bases lining up with TRBD1. Germline CDR1 SGHDT, CDR2 YYEEEE. V gave up 4 bases and J gave up 8 bases; unmatched junction bases: 8. CDR3 size: 13 residues. CDR3 nucleotides: TGTGCCAGCAGCCCTAGGGGGCGCGAGGGCTACACCTTC. Its translation: CASSPRGREGYTF.

CDR3 coding DNA: TGCAGCGTGGACGGACGGGAAGGACAGGGGTGGGAGACCCAGTACTTC. Translation: CSVDGREGQGWETQYF. The chain carries TRBV29-1 and TRBJ2-5, with 9 bases fitting TRBD1. CDR1 and CDR2 (germline): SQVTM, ANQGSEA. CDR3 length equals 16 residues. J gave up 5 bases and V 6 bases, and 16 bases lay outside the gene matches.

This sequence joins TRBV6-4 and TRBJ2-3; 9 bases match TRBD2. Germline V gives CDR1 MRHNA, CDR2 SNTAGT. Unmatched junction bases numbered 5, after V lost 1 base and J lost 3 bases. This CDR3 has 16 residues. The CDR3 loop is CASSDLAGDGTDTQYF. The DNA of the CDR3 is TGTGCCAGCAGTGACTTAGCGGGAGACGGGACAGATACGCAGTATTTT.